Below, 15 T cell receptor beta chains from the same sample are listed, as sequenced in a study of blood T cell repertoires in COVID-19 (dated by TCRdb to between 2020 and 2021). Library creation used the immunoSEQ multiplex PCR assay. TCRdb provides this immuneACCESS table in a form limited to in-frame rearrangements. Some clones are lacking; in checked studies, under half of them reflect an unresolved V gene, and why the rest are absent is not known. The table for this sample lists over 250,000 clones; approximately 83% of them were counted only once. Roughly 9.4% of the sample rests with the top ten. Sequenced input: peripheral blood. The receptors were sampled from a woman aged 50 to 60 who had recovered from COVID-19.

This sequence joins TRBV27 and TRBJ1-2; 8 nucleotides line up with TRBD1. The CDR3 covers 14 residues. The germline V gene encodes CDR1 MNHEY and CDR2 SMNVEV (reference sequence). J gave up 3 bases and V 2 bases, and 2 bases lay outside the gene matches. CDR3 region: CASSLATGDYGYTF. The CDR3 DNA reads TGTGCCAGCAGTTTAGCGACAGGGGACTATGGCTACACCTTC.

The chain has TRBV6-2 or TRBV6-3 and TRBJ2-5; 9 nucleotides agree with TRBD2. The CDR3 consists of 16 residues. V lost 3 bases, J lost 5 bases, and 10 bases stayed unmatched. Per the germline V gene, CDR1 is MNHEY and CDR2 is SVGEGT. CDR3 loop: CASSYGVAGAAETQYF. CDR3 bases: TGTGCCAGCAGTTATGGGGTAGCGGGGGCCGCGGAGACCCAGTACTTC.

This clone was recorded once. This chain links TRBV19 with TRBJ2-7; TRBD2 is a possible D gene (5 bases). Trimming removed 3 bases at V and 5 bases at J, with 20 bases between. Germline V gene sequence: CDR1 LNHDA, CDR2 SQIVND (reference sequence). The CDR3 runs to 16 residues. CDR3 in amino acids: CASSILGNPLADEQYF. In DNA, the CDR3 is TGTGCCAGTAGTATTTTGGGCAACCCTCTAGCCGACGAGCAGTACTTC.

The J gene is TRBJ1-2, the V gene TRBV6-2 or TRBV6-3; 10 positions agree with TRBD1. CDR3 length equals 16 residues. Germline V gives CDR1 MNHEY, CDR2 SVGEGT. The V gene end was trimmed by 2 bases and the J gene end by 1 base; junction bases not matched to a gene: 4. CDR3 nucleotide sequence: TGTGCCAGCAGTTACGCCGGGACAGGGGATAACTATGGCTACACCTTC. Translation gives CASSYAGTGDNYGYTF.

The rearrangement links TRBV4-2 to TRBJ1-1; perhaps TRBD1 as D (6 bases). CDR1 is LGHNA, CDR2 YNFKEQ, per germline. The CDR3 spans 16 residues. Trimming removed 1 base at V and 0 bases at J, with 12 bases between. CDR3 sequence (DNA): TGTGCCAGCAGCCAAGCTCTCGGGGGGCTGAACACTGAAGCTTTCTTT. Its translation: CASSQALGGLNTEAFF.

CDR3 protein: CASSLGREVELFF. CDR3 coding DNA: TGTGCCAGCAGCTTGGGGCGGGAGGTGGAGCTGTTTTTT. The chain links TRBV7-2 to TRBJ2-2; 8 bases fit TRBD2. Looked up from germline, CDR1 is SGHTA and CDR2 is FQGNSA. The CDR3 is made up of 13 amino acids. V dropped 3 bases and J dropped 10; count of bases not matched to a gene: 4. The variable domain in full, with the rest retrieved from reference TRBV7-2 and TRBJ2-2, is GAGVSQSPSNKVTEKGKDVELRCDPISGHTALYWYRQSLGQGLEFLIYFQGNSAPDKSGLPSDRFSAERTGGSVSTLTIQRTQQEDSAVYLCASSLGREVELFFGEGSRLTVL.

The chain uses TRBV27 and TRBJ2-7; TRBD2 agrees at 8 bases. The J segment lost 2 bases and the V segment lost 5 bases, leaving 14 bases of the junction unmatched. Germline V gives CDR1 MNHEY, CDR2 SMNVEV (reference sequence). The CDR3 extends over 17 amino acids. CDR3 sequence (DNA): TGTGCCAGCAGTCCGCAAGTGGCGGGGGGATCTACCTACGAGCAGTACTTC. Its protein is CASSPQVAGGSTYEQYF.

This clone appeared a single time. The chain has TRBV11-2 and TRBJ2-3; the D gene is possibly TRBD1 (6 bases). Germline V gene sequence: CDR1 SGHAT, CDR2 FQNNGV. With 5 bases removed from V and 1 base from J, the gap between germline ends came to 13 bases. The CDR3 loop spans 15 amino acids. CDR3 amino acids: CASSTGSSRTDTQYF. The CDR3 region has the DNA TGTGCCAGCAGCACAGGGTCCTCCCGCACAGATACGCAGTATTTT.

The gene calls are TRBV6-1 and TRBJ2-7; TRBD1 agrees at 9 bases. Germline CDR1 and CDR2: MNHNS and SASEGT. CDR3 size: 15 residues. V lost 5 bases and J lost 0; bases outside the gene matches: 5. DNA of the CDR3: TGTGCCAGCAGTATCGGACAGGGGTACTCCTACGAGCAGTACTTC. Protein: CASSIGQGYSYEQYF.

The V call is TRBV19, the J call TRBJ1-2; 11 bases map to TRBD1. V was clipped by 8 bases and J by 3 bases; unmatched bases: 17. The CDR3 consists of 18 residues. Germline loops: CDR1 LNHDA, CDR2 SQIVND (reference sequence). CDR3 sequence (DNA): TGTGCCAGTTCCTCAAAGGACAGGGGGCTGTGGCGAGACTATGGCTACACCTTC. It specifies CASSSKDRGLWRDYGYTF. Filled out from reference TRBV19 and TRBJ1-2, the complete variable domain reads DGGITQSPKYLFRKEGQNVTLSCEQNLNHDAMYWYRQDPGQGLRLIYYSQIVNDFQKGDIAEGYSVSREKKESFPLTVTSAQKNPTAFYLCASSSKDRGLWRDYGYTFGSGTRLTVV.

The CDR3 DNA follows: TGTGCCAGCAGTGAAAGAAGGGGGCAGGGAGAGACCCAGTACTTC. It encodes CASSERRGQGETQYF. The chain links TRBV2 to TRBJ2-5; the match to TRBD1 covers 7 bases. The CDR3 loop spans 15 amino acids. J gave up 4 bases and V 2 bases, and 7 bases lay outside the gene matches. CDR1 SNHLY and CDR2 FYNNEI come from the germline V gene.

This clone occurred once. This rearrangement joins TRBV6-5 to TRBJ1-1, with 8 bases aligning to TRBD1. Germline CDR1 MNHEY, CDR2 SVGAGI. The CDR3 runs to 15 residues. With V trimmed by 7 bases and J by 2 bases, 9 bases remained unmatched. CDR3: CASIRRTGLNTEAFF. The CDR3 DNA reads TGTGCCAGCATCCGCCGGACAGGGCTAAACACTGAAGCTTTCTTT.

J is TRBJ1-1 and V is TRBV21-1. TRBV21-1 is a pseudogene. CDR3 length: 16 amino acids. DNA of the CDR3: TGTGCCAGCAGCAGCCGACGGGAGGGGATGAACACTGAAGCTTTCTTT. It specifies CASSSRREGMNTEAFF.

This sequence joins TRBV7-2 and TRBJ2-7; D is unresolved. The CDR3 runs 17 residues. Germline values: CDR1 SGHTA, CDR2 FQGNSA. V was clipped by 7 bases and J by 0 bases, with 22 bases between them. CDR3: CASIKMLRSRSSYEQYF. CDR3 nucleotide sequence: TGTGCCAGCATCAAAATGCTCCGCTCCCGCAGCTCCTACGAGCAGTACTTC.

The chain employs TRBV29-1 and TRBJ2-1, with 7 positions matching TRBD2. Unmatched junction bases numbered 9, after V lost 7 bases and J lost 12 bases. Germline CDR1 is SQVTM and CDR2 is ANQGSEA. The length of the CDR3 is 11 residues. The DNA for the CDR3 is TGCAGCGACGGGACTATTGGTGGGCAGTTCTTC. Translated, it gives CSDGTIGGQFF.